This T cell receptor beta chain is drawn from a study of cytotoxic CD8 clonotypes in ibrutinib-treated CLL. As for the study in general: Investigators reported some 24 partial and 2 complete responses; after median roughly 65 months, around 15 patients remained remitted and roughly twelve progressed.

The assay was immunoSEQ multiplex PCR, and TCRdb's table has in-frame clones only and misses some. The sample gives a few hundred thousand clones, 60% to 80% of which show up once; around 6.3% is in the top ten. Between the trimmed V and J ends, which lost 4 bases and 4 bases, there was a span of 16 bases. The CDR3 loop spans 16 amino acids. Germline V CDR1 and CDR2: MDHEN, SYDVKM. Sequenced here: PBMCs, sampled after 36 months of ibrutinib treatment. The receptor's source is a human donor with chronic lymphocytic leukemia. This chain uses TRBV28 with TRBJ1-4; D is possibly TRBD1 (5 bases). CDR3 loop: CASSSPYSQGNEKLFF. CDR3 DNA: TGTGCCAGCAGTTCCCCCTACAGTCAGGGTAATGAAAAACTGTTTTTT. Filled out from reference TRBV28 and TRBJ1-4, the complete variable domain reads DVKVTQSSRYLVKRTGEKVFLECVQDMDHENMFWYRQDPGLGLRLIYFSYDVKMKEKGDIPEGYSVSREKKERFSLILESASTNQTSMYLCASSSPYSQGNEKLFFGSGTQLSVL.